A single sample gave rise to the 15 T cell receptor beta chains below, sequenced in a study of T cell responses to AZD1222 COVID-19 vaccine (dated by TCRdb to the early 2020s). In the paper's terms, the time point label means: about 28 days (+/-7) after the second vaccine dose. The library came from the immunoSEQ multiplex PCR assay. Drawn from immuneACCESS, this table holds only the in-frame rearrangements with V and J called that TCRdb kept. Clones are partly lost; checked studies trace under half to an unresolved V gene and leave the rest unexplained. The sample has 150,000 to 160,000 clones on record, about nine tenths of them singletons. The top ten clonotypes cover about 8.9% of the sample. The sequences come from peripheral blood, collected 28 days after the second AZD1222 dose. These receptors were collected from an adult who received the AZD1222 COVID-19 vaccine.

The chain recombines TRBV2 with TRBJ1-6; unclear D gene. Looked up from germline, CDR1 is SNHLY and CDR2 is FYNNEI. Trimming shortened V by 6 bases and J by 7 bases, and 16 bases separated the two germline ends. The CDR3 is 15 residues long. CDR3 in DNA: TGTGCCAGCAGAGTCCGCGCTACTCCGAATTCACCCCTCCACTTT. Protein sequence: CASRVRATPNSPLHF.

J is TRBJ1-5 and V is TRBV18, with a weak D call TRBD1 (5 bases). Germline CDR1 is KGHSH and CDR2 is LQKENI. V gave up 5 bases and J gave up 2 bases, with 10 bases separating them. The length of the CDR3 is 14 residues. CDR3 coding DNA: TGTGCCAGCTCAAACCAGGGCGGCAATCAGCCCCAGCATTTT. Translation: CASSNQGGNQPQHF. The full variable domain, with the rest looked up from reference TRBV18 and TRBJ1-5, is NAGVMQNPRHLVRRRGQEARLRCSPMKGHSHVYWYRQLPEEGLKFMVYLQKENIIDESGMPKERFSAEFPKEGPSILRIQQVVRGDSAAYFCASSNQGGNQPQHFGDGTRLSIL.

The chain links TRBV3-1 (or the pseudogene TRBV3-2) to TRBJ2-1, with 7 bases that match TRBD1. Germline V gives CDR1 LGHDT, CDR2 YNNKEL (reference sequence). V was pared by 1 base and J by 5 bases, with 2 bases of the junction left unmatched. This CDR3 comprises 14 residues. The CDR3 nucleotides are TGTGCCAGCAGCCAAGCGGGACAGCACAATGAGCAGTTCTTC. It yields the protein CASSQAGQHNEQFF.

The chain has TRBV3-1 (or the pseudogene TRBV3-2) and TRBJ2-7; TRBD1 aligns across 7 bases. Germline V gives CDR1 LGHDT, CDR2 YNNKEL (reference sequence). J gave up 6 bases and V 5 bases, and 13 bases lay outside the gene matches. This CDR3 contains 15 residues. The CDR3 sequence: CASSYSPGTDLEQYF. The CDR3 nucleotides are TGTGCCAGCAGCTACTCCCCGGGGACAGACCTCGAGCAGTACTTC.

The chain couples TRBV6-1 to TRBJ2-7; D gene ambiguous. The CDR3 is made up of 12 amino acids. Trimming removed 6 bases from V and 1 base from J, with 7 bases in between. CDR1 is MNHNS and CDR2 is SASEGT in the germline V gene. Here the CDR3 reads CASSPRSYEQYF. CDR3 bases: TGTGCCAGCAGCCCACGGTCCTACGAGCAGTACTTC.

The V call is TRBV7-9, the J call TRBJ2-5; 8 bases line up with TRBD2. The CDR3 spans 16 residues. V dropped 5 bases and J dropped 4; count of bases not matched to a gene: 12. The germline CDR1 and CDR2 sequences are SEHNR and FQNEAQ (reference sequence). CDR3 in amino acids: CASSLAWREEGETQYF. The CDR3, as DNA: TGTGCCAGCAGCCTGGCGTGGCGGGAGGAGGGAGAGACCCAGTACTTC.

The V call is TRBV7-2, the J call TRBJ2-5; 11 bases map to TRBD1. Germline values: CDR1 SGHTA, CDR2 FQGNSA. J lost 5 bases, V lost 5 bases, and 4 bases had no gene match. The CDR3 is 14 amino acids. CDR3 sequence reads: CASSRDRGTETQYF. DNA of the CDR3: TGTGCCAGCAGCCGGGACAGGGGGACGGAGACCCAGTACTTC. Full variable domain (missing parts from reference TRBV7-2 and TRBJ2-5): GAGVSQSPSNKVTEKGKDVELRCDPISGHTALYWYRQSLGQGLEFLIYFQGNSAPDKSGLPSDRFSAERTGGSVSTLTIQRTQQEDSAVYLCASSRDRGTETQYFGPGTRLLVL.

V usage is TRBV5-4 and J usage is TRBJ2-6; D remains unclear. CDR1 is SGHNT and CDR2 is YYREEE in the germline V gene (reference sequence). CDR3 length: 15 amino acids. V was cut by 3 bases and J by 0 bases, with 7 bases left in between. The CDR3 spells CASSSQASGANVLTF. The CDR3 nucleotides read TGTGCCAGCAGCTCGCAGGCCTCTGGGGCCAACGTCCTGACTTTC.

This sequence joins TRBV2 and TRBJ2-1, with 11 bases aligning to TRBD2. Germline trimming cut 7 bases from V and 7 bases from J; bases unmatched to any gene: 9. The CDR3 is 15 amino acids. The germline V gene has CDR1 SNHLY and CDR2 FYNNEI. The CDR3 protein is CASIRSASGGNEQFF. CDR3 sequence (DNA): TGTGCCAGCATTAGATCGGCTAGCGGGGGGAATGAGCAGTTCTTC.

The chain has TRBV14 and TRBJ1-2; the D gene is possibly TRBD1 (6 bases). The CDR3 runs to 17 residues. Germline lookup yields CDR1 SGHDN and CDR2 FVKESK. V shed 3 bases and J shed 4 bases, with 21 bases lying between them. For the CDR3, the DNA is TGTGCCAGCAGCCATGTTACCTACAGGGTCGGACTCTATGGCTACACCTTC. This codes for CASSHVTYRVGLYGYTF.

V usage is TRBV7-9 and J usage is TRBJ2-3, with D maybe TRBD2 (5 bases). Trimming removed 5 bases from V and 6 bases from J, with 15 bases in between. The CDR3 totals 14 residues. Germline assignment: CDR1 SEHNR and CDR2 FQNEAQ (reference sequence). The CDR3 is CASSLSFGGDTQYF. In nucleotides, the CDR3 is TGTGCCAGCAGCCTTTCATTCGGCGGGGATACGCAGTATTTT.

CDR3 nucleotide sequence: TGCGCCAGCAGCCAAGCACAGGGGGCCCACTATGGCTACACCTTC. This gives the protein CASSQAQGAHYGYTF. This chain links TRBV4-1 with TRBJ1-2, with 9 bases fitting TRBD1. J was trimmed by 3 bases and V by 1 base; bases with no gene match: 3. The germline gives CDR1 MGHRA, CDR2 YSYEKL. This CDR3 region has 15 residues.

This chain uses TRBV6-5 with TRBJ1-2, with TRBD1 matching 12 bases. Germline trimming cut 6 bases from V and 8 bases from J; bases unmatched to any gene: 7. The V gene's germline CDR1 is MNHEY and CDR2 SVGAGI. The CDR3 totals 14 residues. CDR3 loop: CASSPGTGGSGYTF. In DNA, the CDR3 is TGTGCCAGCAGCCCCGGGACAGGGGGCAGCGGCTACACCTTC.

This sequence joins TRBV28 and TRBJ1-5; TRBD1 matches at 8 bases. The CDR3 sequence is 13 residues long. Trimming cost V 5 bases and J 11 bases; bases outside gene matches: 8. From germline, CDR1 is MDHEN and CDR2 SYDVKM. CDR3 coding DNA: TGTGCCAGCAGTCCAGGGGGCCCTCTGACCCAGCATTTT. This encodes CASSPGGPLTQHF.

The gene calls are TRBV25-1 and TRBJ2-1; D perhaps matches TRBD1 (6 bases). Looked up from germline, CDR1 is MGHDK and CDR2 is SYGVNS. The CDR3 has 14 residues. V was cut by 6 bases and J by 2 bases, with 11 bases left in between. This CDR3 is CASRLTGPYNEQFF. DNA of the CDR3: TGTGCCAGCAGATTGACAGGTCCCTACAATGAGCAGTTCTTC. The full variable domain, completed using reference TRBV25-1 and TRBJ2-1, is EADIYQTPRYLVIGTGKKITLECSQTMGHDKMYWYQQDPGMELHLIHYSYGVNSTEKGDLSSESTVSRIRTEHFPLTLESARPSHTSQYLCASRLTGPYNEQFFGPGTRLTVL.